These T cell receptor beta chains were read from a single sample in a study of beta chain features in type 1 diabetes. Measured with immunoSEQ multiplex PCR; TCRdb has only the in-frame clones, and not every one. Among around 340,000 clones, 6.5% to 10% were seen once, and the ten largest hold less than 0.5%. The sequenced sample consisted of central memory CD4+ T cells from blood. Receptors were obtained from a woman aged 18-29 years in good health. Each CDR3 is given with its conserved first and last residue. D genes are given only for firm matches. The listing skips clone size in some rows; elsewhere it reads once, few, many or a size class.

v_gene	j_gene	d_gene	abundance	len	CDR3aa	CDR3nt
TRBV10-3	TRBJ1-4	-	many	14	CAISRTPSDEKLFF	TGTGCCATCAGTAGGACCCCGTCCGATGAAAAACTGTTTTTT
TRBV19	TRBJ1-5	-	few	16	CASSPNPGEGNQPQHF	TGTGCCAGTAGTCCAAACCCAGGGGAGGGCAATCAGCCCCAGCATTTT
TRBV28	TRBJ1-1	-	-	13	CASQQIMNTEAFF	TGTGCCAGTCAACAGATCATGAACACTGAAGCTTTCTTT
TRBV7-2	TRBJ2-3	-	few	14	CASRRQSSTDTQYF	TGTGCCAGCAGACGTCAAAGTAGCACAGATACGCAGTATTTT
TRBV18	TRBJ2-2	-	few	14	CASSRRTDTGELFF	TGTGCCAGCTCACGGCGAACAGACACCGGGGAGCTGTTTTTT
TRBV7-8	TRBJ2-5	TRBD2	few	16	CASTTQLAGGIETQYF	TGTGCCAGCACCACACAACTAGCGGGAGGTATTGAGACCCAGTACTTC
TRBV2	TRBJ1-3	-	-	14	CASAKGLSGNTIYF	TGTGCCAGCGCGAAGGGCCTCTCTGGAAACACCATATATTTT
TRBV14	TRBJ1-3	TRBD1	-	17	CASSRRQGSFGENTIYF	TGTGCCAGCAGCCGCAGACAGGGGAGCTTTGGAGAAAACACCATATATTTT
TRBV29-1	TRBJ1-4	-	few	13	CSAKGRNNEKLFF	TGCAGCGCTAAAGGACGAAATAATGAAAAACTGTTTTTT
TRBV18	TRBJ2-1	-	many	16	CASSLEPGVFGNEQFF	TGTGCCAGCTCACTTGAACCTGGGGTGTTCGGCAATGAGCAGTTCTTC
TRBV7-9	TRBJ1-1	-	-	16	CASSLTGYPRGTEAFF	TGTGCCAGCAGCCTTACCGGCTACCCTAGGGGGACTGAAGCTTTCTTT
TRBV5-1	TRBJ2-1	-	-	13	CASSSSGLGEQFF	TGCGCCAGCAGCAGCTCAGGCCTGGGAGAGCAGTTCTTC
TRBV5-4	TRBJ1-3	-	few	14	CASSLKGTGNTIYF	TGTGCCAGCAGCTTGAAGGGTACTGGAAACACCATATATTTT
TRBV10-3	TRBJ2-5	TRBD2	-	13	CAIGLAGEETQYF	TGTGCCATCGGACTAGCGGGAGAAGAGACCCAGTACTTC
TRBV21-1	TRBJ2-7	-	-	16	CASSTLKGTGSYEQYF	TGTGCCAGCAGCACCCTGAAAGGGACAGGTTCCTACGAGCAGTACTTC
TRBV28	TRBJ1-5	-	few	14	CASSLSRPDQPQHF	TGTGCCAGCAGTTTATCACGTCCAGATCAGCCCCAGCATTTT
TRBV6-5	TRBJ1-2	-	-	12	CASSEMDSGYTF	TGTGCCAGCAGCGAAATGGACAGTGGCTACACCTTC
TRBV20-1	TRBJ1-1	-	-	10	CSAWRVGAFF	TGCAGTGCATGGAGGGTTGGCGCTTTCTTT
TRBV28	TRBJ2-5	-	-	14	CASSPLGGSETQYF	TGTGCCAGCAGCCCCTTGGGGGGATCAGAGACCCAGTACTTC
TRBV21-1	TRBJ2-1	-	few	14	CASSKAQGSNEQFF	TGTGCCAGCAGCAAAGCCCAGGGAAGCAATGAGCAGTTCTTC
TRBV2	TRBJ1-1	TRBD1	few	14	CASRARDRNTEAFF	TGTGCCAGCAGGGCCCGGGACAGGAACACTGAAGCTTTCTTT
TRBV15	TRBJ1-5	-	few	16	CATSRGGRGGNQPQHF	TGTGCCACCAGCAGAGGAGGCAGGGGAGGCAATCAGCCCCAGCATTTT
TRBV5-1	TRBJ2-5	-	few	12	CASSLSQETQYF	TGCGCCAGCAGCTTATCTCAAGAGACCCAGTACTTC
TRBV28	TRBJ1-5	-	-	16	CASSLRGLRGNQPQHF	TGTGCCAGCAGTTTAAGGGGCCTCAGGGGCAATCAGCCCCAGCATTTT
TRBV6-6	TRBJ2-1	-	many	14	CASRRDPDRNEQFF	TGTGCCAGCCGCCGGGACCCCGATCGCAATGAGCAGTTCTTC
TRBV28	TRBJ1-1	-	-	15	CASSLLGHRNTEAFF	TGTGCCAGCAGTTTACTGGGACACCGGAACACTGAAGCTTTCTTT
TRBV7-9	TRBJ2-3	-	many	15	CASSLVLSGTDTQYF	TGTGCCAGCAGCTTAGTACTAAGCGGCACAGATACGCAGTATTTT
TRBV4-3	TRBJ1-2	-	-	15	CASSQGRAGGDGYTF	TGCGCCAGCAGCCAAGGCCGAGCAGGCGGGGATGGCTACACCTTC
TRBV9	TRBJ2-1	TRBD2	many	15	CASSPRLALGDEQFF	TGTGCCAGCAGCCCACGACTAGCACTAGGGGATGAGCAGTTCTTC
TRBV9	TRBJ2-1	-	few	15	CASSLGLETYNEQFF	TGTGCCAGCAGTCTTGGACTGGAAACCTACAATGAGCAGTTCTTC
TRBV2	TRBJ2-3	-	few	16	CASSEDRTSSTDTQYF	TGTGCCAGCAGTGAAGACCGTACCTCTAGCACAGATACGCAGTATTTT
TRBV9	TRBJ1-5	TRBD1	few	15	CASSAGQGQAQPQHF	TGTGCCAGCAGCGCTGGACAGGGGCAGGCTCAGCCCCAGCATTTT
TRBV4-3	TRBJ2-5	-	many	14	CASSQQGVGETQYF	TGCGCCAGCAGCCAACAGGGTGTCGGGGAGACCCAGTACTTC
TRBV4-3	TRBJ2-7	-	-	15	CASSQRIGAYYEQYF	TGCGCCAGCAGCCAACGTATCGGGGCTTACTACGAGCAGTACTTC
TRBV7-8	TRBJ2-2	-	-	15	CASSFRRGNTGELFF	TGTGCCAGCAGCTTCCGCAGGGGCAACACCGGGGAGCTGTTTTTT
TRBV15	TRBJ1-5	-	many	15	CATSRDPGIGQPQHF	TGTGCCACCAGCAGAGATCCAGGAATAGGTCAGCCCCAGCATTTT
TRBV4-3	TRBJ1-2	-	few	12	CASSHTQGGYTF	TGCGCCAGCAGCCATACACAGGGTGGCTACACCTTC
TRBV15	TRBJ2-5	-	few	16	CATSRGEISLQETQYF	TGTGCCACCAGCAGGGGGGAAATCTCCCTACAAGAGACCCAGTACTTC
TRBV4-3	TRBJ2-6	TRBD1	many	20	CASSQDFGTGVPSGANVLTF	TGCGCCAGCAGCCAAGATTTCGGGACAGGGGTCCCATCTGGGGCCAACGTCCTGACTTTC
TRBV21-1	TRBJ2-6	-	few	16	CASSDTGVGGANVLTF	TGTGCCAGCAGCGACACAGGGGTCGGTGGGGCCAACGTCCTGACTTTC
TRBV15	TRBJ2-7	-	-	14	CATSRGRPSYEQYF	TGTGCCACCAGCAGAGGACGGCCGAGTTACGAGCAGTACTTC
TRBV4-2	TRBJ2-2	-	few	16	CASSQPRDRNTGELFF	TGTGCCAGCAGCCAACCTCGAGACAGAAACACCGGGGAGCTGTTTTTT
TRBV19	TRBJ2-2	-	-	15	CASKDHSIGAGELFF	TGTGCCAGCAAAGATCATTCTATCGGCGCCGGGGAGCTGTTTTTT
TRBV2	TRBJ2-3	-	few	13	CASGIIAADTQYF	TGTGCCAGCGGGATCATCGCGGCAGATACGCAGTATTTT
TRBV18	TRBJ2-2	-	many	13	CASSSTVAGELFF	TGTGCCAGCTCATCGACAGTAGCCGGGGAGCTGTTTTTT
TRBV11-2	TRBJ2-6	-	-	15	CASSEHRAGANVLTF	TGTGCCAGCAGCGAACATAGAGCTGGGGCCAACGTCCTGACTTTC
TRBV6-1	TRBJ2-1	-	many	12	CASSDRVDEQFF	TGTGCCAGCAGTGATCGGGTTGATGAGCAGTTCTTC
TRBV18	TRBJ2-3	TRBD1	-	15	CASSPLGTGLDTQYF	TGTGCCAGCTCACCACTCGGGACAGGGCTAGATACGCAGTATTTT
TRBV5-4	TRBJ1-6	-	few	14	CASSLEQERSPLHF	TGTGCCAGCAGCTTGGAGCAGGAGCGATCACCCCTCCACTTT
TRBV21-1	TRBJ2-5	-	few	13	CAQAPGCLGTQYF	TGTGCCCAAGCCCCGGGCTGCCTCGGGACCCAGTACTTC
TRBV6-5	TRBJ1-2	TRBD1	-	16	CASSYIGQGFNYGYTF	TGTGCCAGCAGTTACATCGGACAGGGCTTTAACTATGGCTACACCTTC